This TCR beta chain was retrieved from a study of blood T cell repertoires in COVID-19. As originally analysed: Nucleated cell number was recorded as an estimate derived from reference gene primer amplification. Sequencing was performed with immunoSEQ multiplex PCR; in TCRdb, only in-frame clones are kept and a portion is missing. D and trimming come from the DNA, and the V and J calls and clone size come from that table. The top ten hold approximately 18% of the sample, which has approximately 300,000 clones, 92% seen once. This CDR3 contains 16 residues. Trimming removed 6 bases at V and 0 bases at J, with 12 bases between. Germline CDR1 reads MDHEN; CDR2 reads SYDVKM.

This chain connects TRBV28 to TRBJ2-6; no clear D gene. The TCR comes from a woman between 25 and 40 years old who had recovered from COVID-19. The sample comprised PBMCs or T cells enriched from blood (not recorded which). The DNA for the CDR3 is TGTGCCAGCAGAGCCAGGCGTTACTCTGGGGCCAACGTCCTGACTTTC. This codes for CASRARRYSGANVLTF.